These 24 T cell receptor beta chains were sequenced from one sample in a study of technical replicates of blood from several donors. Generated by immunoSEQ multiplex PCR, the TCRdb table keeps only in-frame clones and is missing some. The table has 80,000 to 95,000 clones, 94% seen once. The specimen was T cells isolated from PBMCs. These receptors were taken from a human donor in good health.

This clone was seen a few times. The chain couples TRBV19 to TRBJ1-5, with D possibly matching TRBD1 (5 bases). Trimming took off 0 bases at V and 9 bases at J, with 18 bases between the two ends. CDR3 length equals 16 residues. Germline lookup yields CDR1 LNHDA and CDR2 SQIVND (reference sequence). CDR3 sequence reads: CASSIEAGISSRPQHF. CDR3 sequence (DNA): TGTGCCAGTAGTATAGAGGCAGGGATTAGCTCGAGGCCCCAGCATTTT.

The chain has TRBV4-1 and TRBJ2-7; D possibly corresponds to TRBD1 (5 bases). This CDR3 region has 16 residues. The V gene's germline CDR1 is MGHRA and CDR2 YSYEKL. The V and J ends lost 2 bases and 0 bases respectively, with 14 bases between them. CDR3 region: CASSQIVRDFSYEQYF. DNA for the CDR3: TGCGCCAGCAGCCAAATCGTCAGGGATTTCTCCTACGAGCAGTACTTC.

The chain carries TRBV19 and TRBJ1-2, with D perhaps matching TRBD1 (6 bases). This CDR3 region has 14 residues. The V gene lost 10 bases and the J gene lost 6 bases, with 21 bases spanning the gap. Germline loops: CDR1 LNHDA, CDR2 SQIVND (reference sequence). The CDR3 coding sequence is TGTGCCACCACCACCCCTCAGGGGACGCATGGCTACACCTTC. Translating gives CATTTPQGTHGYTF.

The rearrangement uses TRBV10-3 and TRBJ2-7; the D is unclear. The V and J ends lost 7 bases and 3 bases respectively, with 7 bases between them. CDR1 and CDR2 from the germline V gene are ENHRY and SYGVKD. The CDR3 covers 11 residues. CDR3 bases: TGTGCCATCAATGACCACTACGAGCAGTACTTC. The encoded protein is CAINDHYEQYF.

The chain combines TRBV27 with TRBJ1-3; D ambiguous. Germline V lookup: CDR1 MNHEY, CDR2 SMNVEV (reference sequence). V was pared by 2 bases and J by 3 bases, with 5 bases between. This CDR3 contains 13 residues. CDR3 in DNA: TGTGCCAGCAGTTTAGGACTTGGAAACACCATATATTTT. It codes for CASSLGLGNTIYF.

This rearrangement joins TRBV19 to TRBJ2-3; the match to TRBD2 covers 9 bases. V lost 5 bases and J lost 4; bases outside the gene matches: 4. The CDR3 consists of 14 residues. Germline V gene data show CDR1 as LNHDA and CDR2 as SQIVND (reference sequence). CDR3 in amino acids: CASSSSGVADTQYF. The CDR3 nucleotides read TGTGCCAGTAGTTCTAGCGGGGTGGCAGATACGCAGTATTTT.

This clone is a singleton in its sample. This chain connects TRBV2 to TRBJ1-2; weak D call: TRBD1 (5 bases). This CDR3 spans 14 amino acids. CDR1 is SNHLY, CDR2 FYNNEI, per germline. The ends were cut back, 3 bases at V and 4 bases at J, with 12 bases in the middle. The CDR3 protein is CASSDGGISYGYTF. In DNA form, the CDR3 reads TGTGCCAGCAGTGACGGGGGAATCTCCTATGGCTACACCTTC.

This clone came up many times. The chain joins TRBV7-2 to TRBJ2-2; D possibly corresponds to TRBD1 (6 bases). The length of the CDR3 is 17 residues. The germline gives CDR1 SGHTA, CDR2 FQGNSA. With 5 bases removed from V and 0 bases from J, the gap between germline ends came to 16 bases. CDR3 protein: CASSIDRPLANTGELFF. Written as DNA, the CDR3 is TGTGCCAGCAGCATCGACAGGCCCCTCGCGAACACCGGGGAGCTGTTTTTT.

This clone occurred a few times. The rearrangement uses TRBV9 and TRBJ1-1; TRBD1 matches 10 bases. Germline assignment: CDR1 SGDLS and CDR2 YYNGEE. CDR3 size: 17 residues. J gave up 0 bases and V 4 bases, and 9 bases lay outside the gene matches. The CDR3 DNA reads as TGTGCCAGCAGCCCGGGACAGGGGTTCGCTATGAACACTGAAGCTTTCTTT. It yields the protein CASSPGQGFAMNTEAFF.

The chain recombines TRBV10-1 with TRBJ1-3; D may be TRBD1 (6 bases). V lost 6 bases, J lost 1 base, and 7 bases lay in between. The CDR3 is made up of 13 amino acids. Germline CDR1 and CDR2: WNHNN and SYGVQD (reference sequence). This CDR3 reads CASRQGSGNTIYF. CDR3 nucleotide sequence: TGCGCCAGCAGACAGGGATCTGGAAACACCATATATTTT.

The chain recombines TRBV5-5 with TRBJ2-7, with 9 bases fitting TRBD1. Trimming took 4 bases from V and 1 from J; bases not matched to a gene: 6. Germline values: CDR1 SGHKS, CDR2 YYEKEE (reference sequence). The CDR3 is 15 amino acids. The CDR3 region has the DNA TGTGCCAGCAGCCCCGGGACAGGGCAATCCTACGAGCAGTACTTC. Amino acid sequence: CASSPGTGQSYEQYF.

This clone was seen once. This sequence joins TRBV14 and TRBJ1-1; D is undetermined. The CDR3 runs to 14 residues. Trimming took off 4 bases at V and 1 base at J, with 10 bases between the two ends. CDR1 and CDR2 (germline): SGHDN, FVKESK. The CDR3 loop is CASSPRRRNTEAFF. The CDR3 coding sequence is TGTGCCAGCAGCCCGAGGAGGAGGAACACTGAAGCTTTCTTT.

V and J are TRBV5-1 and TRBJ2-1; 8 bases fit TRBD2. Looked up from germline, CDR1 is SGHRS and CDR2 is YFSETQ. The CDR3 consists of 15 residues. Trimming at V came to 4 bases and at J to 7 bases, leaving 10 bases not matched to a gene. As DNA, the CDR3 is TGCGCCAGCAGCGTACAGGGTCGGGGGGGTAATGAGCAGTTCTTC. It is translated as CASSVQGRGGNEQFF.

This chain links TRBV10-1 with TRBJ2-5, with D possibly matching TRBD1 (6 bases). Germline CDR1 is WNHNN and CDR2 is SYGVQD (reference sequence). The CDR3 consists of 14 residues. The V end was cut by 5 bases, the J end by 5 bases, with 15 bases between. The CDR3 nucleotides read TGCGCCAGCAGTCCGGTCAGGGGTGTGGAGACCCAGTACTTC. Translating gives CASSPVRGVETQYF.

The rearrangement joins TRBV27 to TRBJ2-1; 10 bases map to TRBD2. Germline CDR1 reads MNHEY; CDR2 reads SMNVEV (reference sequence). The CDR3 length is 15 residues. V shed 4 bases, J shed 6 bases, and the junction held 6 bases outside the gene matches. CDR3 nucleotide sequence: TGTGCCAGCAGTTCCACCAGCGGGAGGGCCAATGAGCAGTTCTTC. This sequence encodes CASSSTSGRANEQFF.

This sequence joins TRBV6-5 and TRBJ1-2; 11 bases are a match to TRBD1. Unmatched junction bases numbered 8, after V lost 3 bases and J lost 8 bases. This CDR3 has 15 residues. Germline V lookup: CDR1 MNHEY, CDR2 SVGAGI. The CDR3: CASSYRTGGGHGYTF. The CDR3 DNA follows: TGTGCCAGCAGTTATAGGACAGGGGGCGGGCACGGCTACACCTTC.

The rearrangement uses TRBV5-4 and TRBJ2-5; 9 nucleotides line up with TRBD1. The CDR3 is 16 amino acids. Germline lookup yields CDR1 SGHNT and CDR2 YYREEE (reference sequence). V dropped 2 bases and J dropped 5; count of bases not matched to a gene: 10. The CDR3 here is CASSLPTGGGRETQYF. The CDR3 DNA reads as TGTGCCAGCAGCTTACCTACAGGGGGCGGAAGGGAGACCCAGTACTTC.

Only one count was recorded for this clone. This chain joins TRBV5-8 and TRBJ1-3; a possible D gene is TRBD1 (5 bases). Between the trimmed V and J ends, which lost 0 bases and 0 bases, there was a span of 13 bases. This CDR3 has 17 amino acids. Germline V gives CDR1 SGHTS, CDR2 YDEGEE. The CDR3 spells CASSLGQLLISGNTIYF. In DNA form, the CDR3 reads TGTGCCAGCAGCTTGGGACAGCTGTTAATCTCTGGAAACACCATATATTTT.

V and J are TRBV12-2 and TRBJ1-3. TRBV12-2 is classified as a pseudogene. The CDR3 loop spans 17 amino acids. The CDR3 nucleotides read TGTGCAAGTCGCTTAGTCTATCTGCCGAGCTCTGGAAACACCATATATTTT. Translation gives CASRLVYLPSSGNTIYF.

This chain links TRBV9 with TRBJ1-1; D call uncertain. CDR3 length: 17 residues. Trimming removed 0 bases from V and 0 bases from J, with 15 bases in between. Germline values: CDR1 SGDLS, CDR2 YYNGEE. CDR3 sequence reads: CASSVENSRSMNTEAFF. Written as DNA, the CDR3 is TGTGCCAGCAGCGTAGAGAACAGTCGCAGCATGAACACTGAAGCTTTCTTT.

The chain links TRBV27 to TRBJ2-7; 10 nucleotides agree with TRBD2. V was pared by 4 bases and J by 4 bases, with 4 bases of the junction left unmatched. The CDR3 is 14 residues long. The germline CDR1 and CDR2 sequences are MNHEY and SMNVEV (reference sequence). For the CDR3, the DNA is TGTGCCAGCAGTTCCTTTAGCGGGGGGTACGAGCAGTACTTC. Translated, it gives CASSSFSGGYEQYF.

V usage is TRBV30 and J usage is TRBJ1-6; no clear D gene. This CDR3 has 14 amino acids. CDR1 is GTSNPN, CDR2 SVGIG, per germline (reference sequence). V lost 2 bases, J lost 0 bases, and 5 bases lay in between. CDR3 nucleotide sequence: TGTGCCTGGAGTAGCCACTCCTATAATTCACCCCTCCACTTT. It specifies CAWSSHSYNSPLHF.

V gene TRBV10-2 combines with J gene TRBJ2-2; D gene uncertain. Trimming shortened V by 7 bases and J by 6 bases, and 9 bases separated the two germline ends. The germline gives CDR1 WSHSY, CDR2 SAAADI. The CDR3 extends over 12 amino acids. Here the CDR3 DNA reads TGCGCCAGCAACCCTTCGGCCGGGGAGCTGTTTTTT. It yields the protein CASNPSAGELFF.

The chain carries TRBV7-9 and TRBJ2-3, with 10 bases that match TRBD2. V dropped 5 bases and J dropped 3; count of bases not matched to a gene: 5. Germline V gives CDR1 SEHNR, CDR2 FQNEAQ (reference sequence). The CDR3 consists of 15 residues. The CDR3: CASSLSGRRTDTQYF. The CDR3 nucleotides are TGTGCCAGCAGCCTTAGCGGGAGGCGGACAGATACGCAGTATTTT. The whole variable domain, filled in from reference TRBV7-9 and TRBJ2-3, reads DTGVSQNPRHKITKRGQNVTFRCDPISEHNRLYWYRQTLGQGPEFLTYFQNEAQLEKSRLLSDRFSAERPKGSFSTLEIQRTEQGDSAMYLCASSLSGRRTDTQYFGPGTRLTVL.